Listed below are T cell receptor beta chains from one sample, sequenced in a study of T-cell memory formation after mild COVID-19. TCRdb recomputed calls from the 5' RACE reads with MiXCR, one row per CDR3 protein. The data contain approximately 240,000 distinct CDR3 sequences, 16% of them singletons. Sequencing was carried out using PBMCs or a T cell subset sorted from them (not recorded which). These receptors were taken from a man aged 18 to 30 who had mild COVID-19 (a few samples of this study predate the infection). Cell type and time point are not known. The CDR3 runs from the conserved cysteine through the conserved F or W. Fields, in order: CDR3 length, V gene, clone size, D gene, J gene, CDR3 protein, CDR3 DNA. A D gene is named only where the DNA matches it firmly. A row's size may be missing; if present it is once, few, many or a size class.

15,TRBV6-1,few,NA,TRBJ2-7,CASSDPQRSSYEQYF,TGTGCCAGCAGTGACCCGCAGAGGAGCTCCTACGAGCAGTACTTC
15,TRBV7-2,many,TRBD1,TRBJ1-2,CASTNTLQGNYGYTF,TGTGCCAGCACCAACACCCTACAGGGGAACTATGGCTACACCTTC
18,TRBV4-3,NA,NA,TRBJ1-6,CASSQDYIIMGRDSPLHF,TGCGCCAGCAGCCAAGATTATATAATAATGGGACGGGATTCACCCCTCCACTTT
13,TRBV12-3/TRBV12-4,many,TRBD2,TRBJ2-3,CASRLAGTDTQYF,TGTGCCAGCAGACTAGCGGGCACAGATACGCAGTATTTT
14,TRBV15,NA,NA,TRBJ1-2,CATSRSDNDASYTF,TGTGCCACCAGCAGATCAGACAACGACGCGAGCTACACCTTC
12,TRBV4-3,NA,NA,TRBJ2-5,CASSRGRETQYF,TGCGCCAGCAGCCGGGGGAGGGAGACCCAGTACTTC
15,TRBV12-3/TRBV12-4,NA,NA,TRBJ1-2,CASTRRVASNYGYTF,TGTGCCAGCACCCGGCGGGTAGCTTCTAACTATGGCTACACCTTC
14,TRBV30,NA,NA,TRBJ1-1,CAWSVNRARTEAFF,TGTGCCTGGAGTGTTAACAGGGCGCGGACTGAAGCTTTCTTT
13,TRBV4-2,few,NA,TRBJ2-3,CASSQQVREAQYF,TGTGCCAGCAGCCAACAGGTTAGGGAGGCGCAGTATTTT
13,TRBV6-1,few,NA,TRBJ1-5,CASSEAWTQPQHF,TGTGCCAGCAGTGAAGCGTGGACCCAGCCCCAGCATTTT
13,TRBV27,NA,NA,TRBJ2-3,CASSPVSTDTQYF,TGTGCCAGCAGCCCTGTGAGCACAGATACGCAGTATTTT
16,TRBV4-2,few,NA,TRBJ2-3,CASSQDLAKRTDTQYF,TGTGCCAGCAGCCAAGATTTAGCGAAGCGCACAGATACGCAGTATTTT
14,TRBV14,few,TRBD1,TRBJ2-5,CASSQNRGRETQYF,TGTGCCAGCAGCCAGAACAGGGGGCGTGAGACCCAGTACTTC
18,TRBV7-6,NA,TRBD2,TRBJ2-3,CASRMGLAGGPSADTQYF,TGTGCCAGCAGAATGGGACTAGCGGGGGGGCCATCGGCAGATACGCAGTATTTT
13,TRBV7-9,few,TRBD1,TRBJ2-4,CASSLAGTEIQYF,TGTGCCAGCAGCTTAGCCGGGACAGAAATTCAGTACTTC
18,TRBV9,NA,TRBD2,TRBJ2-1,CASSEEGLAGERYNEQFF,TGTGCCAGCAGCGAGGAGGGACTAGCGGGCGAAAGATACAATGAGCAGTTCTTC